This T cell receptor beta chain derives from a study of blood T cell repertoires in COVID-19. Sequencing used immunoSEQ multiplex PCR; TCRdb keeps in-frame clones, though not all of them. Among around 170,000 clones listed, around 86% were seen once. This CDR3 contains 12 residues. The ends were cut back, 8 bases at V and 2 bases at J, with 9 bases in the middle. Germline loops: CDR1 SNHLY, CDR2 FYNNEI. This clonotype originated in a woman in her twenties or thirties who had recovered from COVID-19. V is TRBV2 and J is TRBJ2-5, with D possibly matching TRBD1 (5 bases). What was sequenced was PBMCs or T cells enriched from blood (not recorded which). In nucleotides, the CDR3 is TGTGCCAGCGGGGCAGGACAAGAGACCCAGTACTTC. Its translation is CASGAGQETQYF.